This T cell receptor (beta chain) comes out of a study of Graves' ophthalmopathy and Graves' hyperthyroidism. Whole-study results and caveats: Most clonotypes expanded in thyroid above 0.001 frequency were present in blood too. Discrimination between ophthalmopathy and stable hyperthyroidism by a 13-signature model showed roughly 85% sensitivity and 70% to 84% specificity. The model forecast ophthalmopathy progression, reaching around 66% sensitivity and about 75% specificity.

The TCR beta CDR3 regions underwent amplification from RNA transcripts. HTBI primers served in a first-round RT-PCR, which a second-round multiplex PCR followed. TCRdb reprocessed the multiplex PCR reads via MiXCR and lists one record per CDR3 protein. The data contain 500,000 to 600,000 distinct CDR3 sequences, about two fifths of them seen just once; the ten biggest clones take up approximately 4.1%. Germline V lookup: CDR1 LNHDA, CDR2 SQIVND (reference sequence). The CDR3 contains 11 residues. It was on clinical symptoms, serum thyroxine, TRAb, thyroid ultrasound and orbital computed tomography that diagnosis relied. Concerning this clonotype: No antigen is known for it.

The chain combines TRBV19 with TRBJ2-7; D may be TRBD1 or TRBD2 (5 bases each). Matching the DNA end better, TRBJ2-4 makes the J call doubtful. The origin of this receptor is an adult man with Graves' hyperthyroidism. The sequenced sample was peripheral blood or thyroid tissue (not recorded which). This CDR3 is CASSGGSIQYF. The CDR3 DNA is TGTGCCAGTAGTGGGGGATCCATTCAGTACTTC.